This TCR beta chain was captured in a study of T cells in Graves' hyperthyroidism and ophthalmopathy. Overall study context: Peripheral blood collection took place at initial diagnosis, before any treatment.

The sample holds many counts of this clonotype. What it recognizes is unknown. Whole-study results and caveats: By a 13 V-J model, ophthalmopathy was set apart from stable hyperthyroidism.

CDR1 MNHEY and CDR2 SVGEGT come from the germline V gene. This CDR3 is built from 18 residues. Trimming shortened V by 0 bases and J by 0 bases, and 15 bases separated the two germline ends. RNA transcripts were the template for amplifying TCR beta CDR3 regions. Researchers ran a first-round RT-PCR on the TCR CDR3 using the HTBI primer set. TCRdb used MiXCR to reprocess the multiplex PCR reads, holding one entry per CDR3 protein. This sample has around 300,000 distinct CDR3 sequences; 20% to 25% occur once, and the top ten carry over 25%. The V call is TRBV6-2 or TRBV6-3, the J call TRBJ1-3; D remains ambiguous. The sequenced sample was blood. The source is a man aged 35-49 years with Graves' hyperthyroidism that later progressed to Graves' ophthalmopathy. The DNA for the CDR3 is TGTGCCAGCAGTTACTCTTTGGAGGCTGCACTCTCTGGAAACACCATATATTTT. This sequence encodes CASSYSLEAALSGNTIYF.